The 30 T cell receptor beta chains listed next were all sequenced from one sample in a study of T cell changes during pregnancy in multiple sclerosis. The repertoire was sequenced with immunoSEQ multiplex PCR; TCRdb's copy has only in-frame clones and lacks some. Of about 35,000 clones in the sample, roughly 90% were seen once. Material: peripheral blood, obtained in the third trimester of pregnancy. The receptors were gathered from a female donor in good health, enrolled as a control in a pregnancy study.

CDR3 in amino acids: CATTAGTANTEAFF. The CDR3, as DNA: TGTGCCACCACCGCGGGGACGGCAAACACTGAAGCTTTCTTT. The chain links TRBV6-1 to TRBJ1-1; TRBD1 is a possible D gene (5 bases). V was cut by 10 bases and J by 2 bases, with 17 bases left in between. Per the germline V gene, CDR1 is MNHNS and CDR2 is SASEGT. The CDR3 loop spans 14 amino acids.

This chain connects TRBV9 to TRBJ2-3; D is perhaps TRBD1 (5 bases). V was trimmed by 0 bases and J by 5 bases, leaving 13 bases between them. The CDR3 covers 15 residues. Germline V gene sequence: CDR1 SGDLS, CDR2 YYNGEE. The CDR3 bases are TGTGCCAGCAGCGTAGTATCAGGGCCAGGAGATACGCAGTATTTT. This encodes CASSVVSGPGDTQYF. The complete variable domain, with remaining parts taken from reference TRBV9 and TRBJ2-3, reads DSGVTQTPKHLITATGQRVTLRCSPRSGDLSVYWYQQSLDQGLQFLIQYYNGEERAKGNILERFSAQQFPDLHSELNLSSLELGDSALYFCASSVVSGPGDTQYFGPGTRLTVL.

The chain combines TRBV13 with TRBJ2-6; a possible D gene is TRBD2 (6 bases). The CDR3 is 19 amino acids. Germline V gene sequence: CDR1 PRHDT, CDR2 FYEKMQ (reference sequence). The V end was cut by 1 base, the J end by 2 bases, with 18 bases between. Here the CDR3 reads CASSLVRGEEGAGANVLTF. The CDR3, as DNA: TGTGCCAGCAGCTTAGTTCGAGGAGAGGAGGGAGCTGGGGCCAACGTCCTGACTTTC.

Here the CDR3 reads CSVEDPWTGGTNTEAFF. CDR3 nucleotide sequence: TGCAGCGTTGAAGATCCCTGGACAGGGGGCACGAACACTGAAGCTTTCTTT. The chain employs TRBV29-1 and TRBJ1-1; 11 nucleotides agree with TRBD1. In germline, CDR1 is SQVTM, CDR2 ANQGSEA. The CDR3 has 17 residues. The J segment lost 1 base and the V segment lost 0 bases, leaving 7 bases of the junction unmatched.

This clone has a single count. The rearrangement joins TRBV10-3 to TRBJ2-1, with 9 bases fitting TRBD2. V was clipped by 0 bases and J by 4 bases; unmatched bases: 7. Germline V gene lookup returns CDR1 ENHRY and CDR2 SYGVKD. The CDR3 is made up of 17 amino acids. As DNA, the CDR3 is TGTGCCATCAGTGAGTCCTGGCTAGCGGGGACATACAATGAGCAGTTCTTC. Residues: CAISESWLAGTYNEQFF.

The chain joins TRBV5-1 to TRBJ2-5; 11 positions agree with TRBD2. Germline lookup yields CDR1 SGHRS and CDR2 YFSETQ. The CDR3 contains 16 residues. Losses at the gene ends were 2 bases for V and 5 bases for J; bases not matched to a gene: 8. CDR3 protein: CASSFTLAGEVETQYF. Here the CDR3 DNA reads TGCGCCAGCAGCTTCACACTAGCGGGAGAGGTGGAGACCCAGTACTTC.

This clone showed up just a few times. The rearrangement uses TRBV5-1 and TRBJ2-7, with a tentative D call TRBD1 (7 bases). Germline CDR1 reads SGHRS; CDR2 reads YFSETQ. V was clipped by 0 bases and J by 4 bases, with 17 bases between them. There are 16 residues in the CDR3. The CDR3 DNA sequence: TGCGCCAGCAGCTTGGGGCAGGGGGGAGAGCCATACGAGCAGTACTTC. It encodes CASSLGQGGEPYEQYF. Filled out from reference TRBV5-1 and TRBJ2-7, the complete variable domain reads KAGVTQTPRYLIKTRGQQVTLSCSPISGHRSVSWYQQTPGQGLQFLFEYFSETQRNKGNFPGRFSGRQFSNSRSEMNVSTLELGDSALYLCASSLGQGGEPYEQYFGPGTRLTVT.

V and J are TRBV10-3 and TRBJ1-1, with TRBD1 as a possible D gene (6 bases). The V and J ends lost 8 bases and 4 bases respectively, with 20 bases between them. The germline V gene encodes CDR1 ENHRY and CDR2 SYGVKD. The CDR3 covers 15 residues. CDR3 DNA: TGTGCCATCGAAGAAACGGGGGGGCTCGGCACTGAAGCTTTCTTT. Its translation: CAIEETGGLGTEAFF.

This clone was seen a handful of times. The rearrangement links TRBV27 to TRBJ2-5; D may be TRBD2 (6 bases). Germline loops: CDR1 MNHEY, CDR2 SMNVEV (reference sequence). Deletions cut 4 bases from V and 5 bases from J, with 23 bases between. The CDR3 contains 17 residues. The CDR3 here is CASSSPSDYFSRETQYF. CDR3 sequence (DNA): TGTGCCAGCAGTTCCCCCTCGGACTACTTTAGCAGGGAGACCCAGTACTTC.

The chain joins TRBV19 to TRBJ2-3, with D possibly being TRBD1 (6 bases). Trimming removed 9 bases at V and 6 bases at J, with 13 bases between. The length of the CDR3 is 12 residues. Germline V lookup: CDR1 LNHDA, CDR2 SQIVND (reference sequence). The CDR3 spells CASLGDTDTQYF. The DNA for the CDR3 is TGTGCCAGCCTCGGGGACACGGATACGCAGTATTTT.

The V gene is TRBV1, the J gene TRBJ2-3; the table assigns TRBD2, which was not confirmed against the DNA. TRBV1 is described as a pseudogene. The length of the CDR3 is 16 residues. CDR3 amino acids: CTSSSRGGRPPDTQYF. The CDR3 nucleotides are TGCACCAGCAGCTCGCGGGGGGGCCGTCCCCCAGATACGCAGTATTTT.

The V and J genes are TRBV5-1 and TRBJ2-2; 7 bases match TRBD1. This CDR3 contains 14 residues. The V gene end was trimmed by 4 bases and the J gene end by 4 bases; junction bases not matched to a gene: 4. Germline loops: CDR1 SGHRS, CDR2 YFSETQ. The CDR3 loop reads CASSATGATGELFF. CDR3 DNA sequence: TGCGCCAGCAGCGCTACAGGGGCCACCGGGGAGCTGTTTTTT.

V is TRBV28 and J is TRBJ1-2; D remains ambiguous. There are 11 residues in the CDR3. CDR1 and CDR2 (germline): MDHEN, SYDVKM. V was clipped by 2 bases and J by 10 bases, with 8 bases between them. CDR3 loop: CASSLRGPYTF. The CDR3 DNA follows: TGTGCCAGCAGTTTACGAGGCCCCTACACCTTC.

In its sample, this clone was seen a few times. This chain joins TRBV7-9 and TRBJ1-2; 9 bases map to TRBD1. Trimming took 4 bases from V and 7 from J; bases not matched to a gene: 7. This CDR3 is 14 amino acids long. In germline, CDR1 is SEHNR, CDR2 FQNEAQ (reference sequence). The CDR3 reads CASSSGQGFSGYTF. The CDR3 DNA follows: TGTGCCAGCAGCTCGGGACAGGGTTTCAGTGGCTACACCTTC.

The J gene is TRBJ1-1, the V gene TRBV7-3; D is unclear. The CDR3 is 17 residues long. Deletions cut 1 base from V and 5 bases from J, with 20 bases between. In germline, CDR1 is SGHTA, CDR2 FQGTGA. CDR3 amino acids: CASSLSSPGILRTEAFF. CDR3 coding DNA: TGTGCCAGCAGCTTAAGTTCCCCTGGCATATTGAGGACTGAAGCTTTCTTT.

This clone was recorded many times. The CDR3 region is CASSDDRGWPMNTEAFF. CDR3 nucleotides: TGCGCCAGCAGCGACGACAGGGGATGGCCAATGAACACTGAAGCTTTCTTT. The gene calls are TRBV5-1 and TRBJ1-1; 8 bases are a match to TRBD1. The junction had 11 bases not matched to a gene; V was cut back by 4 bases and J by 0 bases. Germline loops: CDR1 SGHRS, CDR2 YFSETQ. This CDR3 region has 17 residues.

This clone was picked up a small number of times. In DNA form, the CDR3 reads TGTGCCAGCAGCTTATTCGGGACAGGGGCCACTGAAGCTTTCTTT. Translated, it gives CASSLFGTGATEAFF. The V and J genes are TRBV7-9 and TRBJ1-1, with TRBD1 matching over 10 bases. The CDR3 loop spans 15 amino acids. CDR1 is SEHNR, CDR2 FQNEAQ, per germline (reference sequence). Trimming removed 2 bases from V and 4 bases from J; junction bases left unmatched: 4.

The chain links TRBV28 to TRBJ2-1; the match to TRBD1 covers 8 bases. The germline gives CDR1 MDHEN, CDR2 SYDVKM. V lost 9 bases and J lost 8; bases outside the gene matches: 15. The CDR3 consists of 15 residues. The CDR3 bases are TGTGCCAGTTTTTCCGGAGGACAGGGAAACGATGAGCAGTTCTTC. Protein product: CASFSGGQGNDEQFF. Full variable domain (rest looked up from reference TRBV28 and TRBJ2-1): DVKVTQSSRYLVKRTGEKVFLECVQDMDHENMFWYRQDPGLGLRLIYFSYDVKMKEKGDIPEGYSVSREKKERFSLILESASTNQTSMYLCASFSGGQGNDEQFFGPGTRLTVL.

The gene calls are TRBV5-4 and TRBJ2-7; maybe TRBD2 (5 bases). CDR3 size: 12 residues. CDR1 is SGHNT, CDR2 YYREEE, per germline (reference sequence). Trimming pared 6 bases from V and 7 bases from J, leaving 14 bases between. CDR3 bases: TGTGCCAGCAATCAGGCAGGCGGGGAGCAGTACTTC. Translating it yields CASNQAGGEQYF. Drawing the rest from reference TRBV5-4 and TRBJ2-7, the complete variable domain is ETGVTQSPTHLIKTRGQQVTLRCSSQSGHNTVSWYQQALGQGPQFIFQYYREEENGRGNFPPRFSGLQFPNYSSELNVNALELDDSALYLCASNQAGGEQYFGPGTRLTVT.

This chain joins TRBV6-1 and TRBJ1-5; D call uncertain. The V end lost 1 base, the J end lost 0 bases, and 10 bases lay between the germline ends. Germline CDR1 is MNHNS and CDR2 is SASEGT. This CDR3 is built from 16 residues. The CDR3 sequence is CASSEVFLVSNQPQHF. The CDR3, as DNA: TGTGCCAGCAGTGAAGTGTTTCTCGTTAGCAATCAGCCCCAGCATTTT.

The chain joins TRBV28 to TRBJ2-7; D is perhaps TRBD2 (6 bases). The CDR3 spans 14 residues. Germline CDR1 is MDHEN and CDR2 is SYDVKM. Trimming took 8 bases from V and 2 from J, leaving 16 bases between them. As DNA, the CDR3 is TGTGCCAGCGGTATTTGGGACTCTACCTACGAGCAGTACTTC. Translating it yields CASGIWDSTYEQYF.

This chain links TRBV7-9 with TRBJ1-2, with 8 bases that match TRBD1. Germline lookup yields CDR1 SEHNR and CDR2 FQNEAQ (reference sequence). J gave up 2 bases and V 3 bases, and 5 bases lay outside the gene matches. This CDR3 region has 15 residues. CDR3 coding DNA: TGTGCCAGCAGCTTGGCGACAGGGGCAAACTATGGCTACACCTTC. It yields the protein CASSLATGANYGYTF.

The chain combines TRBV5-1 with TRBJ2-7; 7 bases fit TRBD1. The CDR3 loop spans 13 amino acids. The trim removed 4 bases at V and 6 bases at J, leaving 7 bases unmatched. Germline V gene sequence: CDR1 SGHRS, CDR2 YFSETQ. CDR3 in amino acids: CASSQTGTFEQYF. The CDR3 bases are TGCGCCAGCAGCCAGACAGGGACCTTCGAGCAGTACTTC.

The chain joins TRBV19 to TRBJ1-2, with TRBD1 identical over 10 bases. CDR3 length: 15 amino acids. Germline trimming cut 4 bases from V and 8 bases from J; bases unmatched to any gene: 10. The germline gives CDR1 LNHDA, CDR2 SQIVND (reference sequence). CDR3: CASSKHRDRGEGYTF. The DNA of the CDR3 is TGTGCCAGTAGTAAGCACCGGGACAGGGGTGAGGGCTACACCTTC.

The chain uses TRBV2 and TRBJ2-1; possibly TRBD2 for D (6 bases). The germline V gene has CDR1 SNHLY and CDR2 FYNNEI. This CDR3 has 12 residues. V gave up 6 bases and J gave up 10 bases, with 13 bases separating them. For the CDR3, the DNA is TGTGCCAGCAGGGAGACTAGTCTAGAGCAGTTCTTC. Translated, it gives CASRETSLEQFF. The entire variable domain, with the rest obtained from reference TRBV2 and TRBJ2-1, is as follows: EPEVTQTPSHQVTQMGQEVILRCVPISNHLYFYWYRQILGQKVEFLVSFYNNEISEKSEIFDDQFSVERPDGSNFTLKIRSTKLEDSAMYFCASRETSLEQFFGPGTRLTVL.

The chain joins TRBV4-1 to TRBJ1-1, with D tentatively TRBD1 (5 bases). With 6 bases removed from V and 4 bases from J, the gap between germline ends came to 12 bases. From germline, CDR1 is MGHRA and CDR2 YSYEKL. The CDR3 totals 13 residues. The CDR3 is CASRGPGGTEAFF. CDR3 in DNA: TGCGCCAGCAGAGGGCCGGGGGGCACTGAAGCTTTCTTT.

V gene TRBV7-9 combines with J gene TRBJ2-4; a possible D gene is TRBD2 (5 bases). The CDR3 runs to 15 residues. V was pared by 1 base and J by 0 bases, with 7 bases between. In germline, CDR1 is SEHNR, CDR2 FQNEAQ (reference sequence). CDR3 DNA: TGTGCCAGCAGCTTAGGAGGGCTAGCCAAAAACATTCAGTACTTC. Its protein is CASSLGGLAKNIQYF.

This chain links TRBV5-4 with TRBJ1-5; 12 nucleotides agree with TRBD1. CDR1 is SGHNT, CDR2 YYREEE, per germline (reference sequence). V dropped 2 bases and J dropped 6; count of bases not matched to a gene: 3. This CDR3 has 15 residues. The CDR3 reads CASSFGTGGPQPQHF. CDR3 DNA sequence: TGTGCCAGCAGCTTCGGGACAGGGGGCCCTCAGCCCCAGCATTTT.

The chain uses TRBV27 and TRBJ1-6; 7 nucleotides match TRBD1. The trim removed 3 bases at V and 10 bases at J, leaving 6 bases unmatched. This CDR3 is 14 amino acids long. Looked up from germline, CDR1 is MNHEY and CDR2 is SMNVEV (reference sequence). CDR3 coding DNA: TGTGCCAGCAGTTTGAACACAGGGGTCTCACCCCTCCACTTT. It yields the protein CASSLNTGVSPLHF.

The V gene is TRBV6-1, the J gene TRBJ1-5; 8 positions agree with TRBD1. With 2 bases clipped from V and 6 bases from J, the junction kept 3 bases outside the gene matches. Germline values: CDR1 MNHNS, CDR2 SASEGT. The CDR3 covers 14 residues. The CDR3 nucleotides are TGTGCCAGCAGTGAACACGGGACAGGTCAGCCCCAGCATTTT. Translated, it gives CASSEHGTGQPQHF.